This T cell receptor (beta chain) stems from a study of T cells in Graves' hyperthyroidism and ophthalmopathy. This CDR3 has 15 residues. V shed 4 bases and J shed 4 bases, with 16 bases lying between them. Germline V gives CDR1 LNHNV, CDR2 YYDKDF (reference sequence). This clonotype has a count of ten or more. The CDR3 regions of TCR beta were amplified from RNA transcripts. The primer set for the first-round RT-PCR of the TCR CDR3 was HTBI. MiXCR, run by TCRdb on the multiplex PCR reads, gives a single entry per CDR3 protein. The data show under 250,000 distinct CDR3 sequences, approximately 25% seen once.

The specimen sequenced was blood. This clonotype was obtained from a middle-aged woman with Graves' ophthalmopathy. The chain recombines TRBV15 with TRBJ1-1; tentative D call: TRBD1 (5 bases). The DNA of the CDR3 is TGTGCCACCAGCACAAGAGGGATTGGGGGCACTGAAGCTTTCTTT. Residues: CATSTRGIGGTEAFF. The whole variable domain, remainder taken from reference TRBV15 and TRBJ1-1, is DAMVIQNPRYQVTQFGKPVTLSCSQTLNHNVMYWYQQKSSQAPKLLFHYYDKDFNNEADTPDNFQSRRPNTSFCFLDIRSPGLGDTAMYLCATSTRGIGGTEAFFGQGTRLTVV.